This TCR beta chain was documented in a study of T cell responses to AZD1222 COVID-19 vaccine. CDR3 length: 15 residues. Germline V gene sequence: CDR1 SEHNR, CDR2 FQNEAQ (reference sequence). The junction had 6 bases not matched to a gene; V was cut back by 3 bases and J by 1 base. The table came from immunoSEQ multiplex PCR; TCRdb's copy has only in-frame clones and leaves some out. The data contain around 120,000 clones, around 90% of them singletons. The TCR originated in an adult in good health. The material was peripheral blood, obtained on day 0 of AZD1222 vaccination. V and J are TRBV7-9 and TRBJ2-7, with 7 bases that match TRBD2. The CDR3 is CASSFPGGGSYEQYF. In DNA, the CDR3 is TGTGCCAGCAGCTTTCCGGGAGGAGGATCCTACGAGCAGTACTTC.